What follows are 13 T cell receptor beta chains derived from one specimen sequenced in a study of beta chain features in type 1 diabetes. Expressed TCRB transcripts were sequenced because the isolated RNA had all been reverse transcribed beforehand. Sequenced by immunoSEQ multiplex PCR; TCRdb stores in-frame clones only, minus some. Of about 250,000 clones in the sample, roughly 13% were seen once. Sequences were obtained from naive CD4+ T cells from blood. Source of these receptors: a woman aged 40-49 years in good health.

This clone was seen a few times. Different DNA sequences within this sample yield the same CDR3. In DNA, the CDR3 is TGTGCCAGCAGCGTAGTGGGGCAGGGGGGAGAGACCCAGTACTTC. Its translation is CASSVVGQGGETQYF. This rearrangement joins TRBV9 to TRBJ2-5; a possible D gene is TRBD1 (7 bases). V was trimmed by 0 bases and J by 4 bases, leaving 13 bases between them. Per germline, CDR1 SGDLS and CDR2 YYNGEE. CDR3 length: 15 residues. Based on the CDR3 plus reference TRBV9 and TRBJ2-5, the full variable domain is DSGVTQTPKHLITATGQRVTLRCSPRSGDLSVYWYQQSLDQGLQFLIQYYNGEERAKGNILERFSAQQFPDLHSELNLSSLELGDSALYFCASSVVGQGGETQYFGPGTRLLVL.

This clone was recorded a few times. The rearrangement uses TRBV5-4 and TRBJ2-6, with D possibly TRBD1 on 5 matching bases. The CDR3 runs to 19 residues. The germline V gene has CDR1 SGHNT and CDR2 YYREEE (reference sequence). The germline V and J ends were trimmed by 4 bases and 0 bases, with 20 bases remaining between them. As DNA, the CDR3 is TGTGCCAGCAGCGTATCCCCCGCCGGACAACGCTCTGGGGCCAACGTCCTGACTTTC. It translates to CASSVSPAGQRSGANVLTF. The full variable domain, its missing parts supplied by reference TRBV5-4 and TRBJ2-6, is ETGVTQSPTHLIKTRGQQVTLRCSSQSGHNTVSWYQQALGQGPQFIFQYYREEENGRGNFPPRFSGLQFPNYSSELNVNALELDDSALYLCASSVSPAGQRSGANVLTFGAGSRLTVL.

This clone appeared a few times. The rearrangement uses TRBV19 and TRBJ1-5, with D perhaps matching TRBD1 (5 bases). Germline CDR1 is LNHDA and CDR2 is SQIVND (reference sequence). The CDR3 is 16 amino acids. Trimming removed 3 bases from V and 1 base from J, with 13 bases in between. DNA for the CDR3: TGTGCCAGTAGTATTTCGGGCAGGGCGAGCAATCAGCCCCAGCATTTT. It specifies CASSISGRASNQPQHF. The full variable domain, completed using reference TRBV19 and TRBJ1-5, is DGGITQSPKYLFRKEGQNVTLSCEQNLNHDAMYWYRQDPGQGLRLIYYSQIVNDFQKGDIAEGYSVSREKKESFPLTVTSAQKNPTAFYLCASSISGRASNQPQHFGDGTRLSIL.

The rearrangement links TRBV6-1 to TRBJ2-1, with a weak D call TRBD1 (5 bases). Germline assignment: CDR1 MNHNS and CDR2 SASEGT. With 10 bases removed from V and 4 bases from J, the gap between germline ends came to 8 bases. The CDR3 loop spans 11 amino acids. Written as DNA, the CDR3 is TGTGCCACGACAGAGTACAATGAGCAGTTCTTC. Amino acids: CATTEYNEQFF.

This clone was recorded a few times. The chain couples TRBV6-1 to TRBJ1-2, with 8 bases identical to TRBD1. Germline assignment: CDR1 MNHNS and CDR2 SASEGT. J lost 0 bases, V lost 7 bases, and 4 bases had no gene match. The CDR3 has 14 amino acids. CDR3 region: CASNGQGANYGYTF. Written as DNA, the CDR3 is TGTGCCAGCAACGGACAGGGAGCTAACTATGGCTACACCTTC.

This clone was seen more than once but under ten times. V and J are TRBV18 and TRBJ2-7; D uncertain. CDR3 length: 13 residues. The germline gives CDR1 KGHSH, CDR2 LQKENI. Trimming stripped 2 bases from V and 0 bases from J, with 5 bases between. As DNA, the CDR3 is TGTGCCAGCTCACCAACAGACTCCTACGAGCAGTACTTC. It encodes CASSPTDSYEQYF.

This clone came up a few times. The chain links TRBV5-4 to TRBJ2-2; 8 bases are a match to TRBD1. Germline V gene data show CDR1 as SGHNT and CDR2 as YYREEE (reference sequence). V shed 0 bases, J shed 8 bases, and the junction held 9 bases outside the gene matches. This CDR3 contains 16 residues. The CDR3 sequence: CASSLGTGPEMGELFF. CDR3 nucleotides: TGTGCCAGCAGCTTGGGGACAGGGCCCGAGATGGGGGAGCTGTTTTTT. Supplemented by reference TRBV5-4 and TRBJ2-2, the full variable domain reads ETGVTQSPTHLIKTRGQQVTLRCSSQSGHNTVSWYQQALGQGPQFIFQYYREEENGRGNFPPRFSGLQFPNYSSELNVNALELDDSALYLCASSLGTGPEMGELFFGEGSRLTVL.

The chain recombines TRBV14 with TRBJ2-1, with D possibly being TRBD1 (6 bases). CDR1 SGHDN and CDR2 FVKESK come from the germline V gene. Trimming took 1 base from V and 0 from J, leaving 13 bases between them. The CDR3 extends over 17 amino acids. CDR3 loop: CASSQGTVYSSYNEQFF. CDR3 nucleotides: TGTGCCAGCAGCCAAGGGACAGTCTATAGCTCCTACAATGAGCAGTTCTTC.

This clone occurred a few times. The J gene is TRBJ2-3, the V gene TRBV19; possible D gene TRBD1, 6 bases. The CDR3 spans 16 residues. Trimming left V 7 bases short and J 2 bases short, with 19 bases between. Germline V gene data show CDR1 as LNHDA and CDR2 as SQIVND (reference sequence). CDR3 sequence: CASISSTGRVTDTQYF. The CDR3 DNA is TGTGCCAGTATCAGTTCTACAGGGCGAGTCACAGATACGCAGTATTTT. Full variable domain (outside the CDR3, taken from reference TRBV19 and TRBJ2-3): DGGITQSPKYLFRKEGQNVTLSCEQNLNHDAMYWYRQDPGQGLRLIYYSQIVNDFQKGDIAEGYSVSREKKESFPLTVTSAQKNPTAFYLCASISSTGRVTDTQYFGPGTRLTVL.

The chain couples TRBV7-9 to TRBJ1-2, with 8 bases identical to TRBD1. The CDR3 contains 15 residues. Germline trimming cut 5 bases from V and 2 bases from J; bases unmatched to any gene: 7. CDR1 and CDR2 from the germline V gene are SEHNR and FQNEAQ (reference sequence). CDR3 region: CASSPGQGGNYGYTF. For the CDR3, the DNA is TGTGCCAGCAGCCCTGGACAGGGAGGGAACTATGGCTACACCTTC.

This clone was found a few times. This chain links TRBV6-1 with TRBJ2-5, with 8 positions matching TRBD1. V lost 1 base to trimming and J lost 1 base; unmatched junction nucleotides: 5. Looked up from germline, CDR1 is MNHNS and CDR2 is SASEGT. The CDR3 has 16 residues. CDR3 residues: CASSEEDRGFQETQYF. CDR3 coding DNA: TGTGCCAGCAGTGAAGAAGACAGGGGTTTCCAAGAGACCCAGTACTTC.

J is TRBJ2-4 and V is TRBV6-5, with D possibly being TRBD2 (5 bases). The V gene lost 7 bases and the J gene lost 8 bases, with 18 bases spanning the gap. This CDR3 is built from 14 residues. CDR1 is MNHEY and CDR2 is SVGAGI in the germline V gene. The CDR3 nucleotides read TGTGCCAGCACACAGTTCAGCAGGCGGGACATTCAGTACTTC. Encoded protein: CASTQFSRRDIQYF.

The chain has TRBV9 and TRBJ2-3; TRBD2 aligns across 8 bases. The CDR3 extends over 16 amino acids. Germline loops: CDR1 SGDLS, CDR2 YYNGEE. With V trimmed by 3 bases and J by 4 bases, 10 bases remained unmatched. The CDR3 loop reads CASSGTGGAVADTQYF. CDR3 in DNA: TGTGCCAGCAGCGGGACCGGGGGGGCCGTGGCAGATACGCAGTATTTT.